What follows are 24 T cell receptor beta chains derived from one specimen sequenced in a study of identical twins. MiXCR was run by TCRdb on the 5' RACE reads, yielding one entry per CDR3 protein. Of about 290,000 distinct CDR3 sequences listed, around 9.7% were seen once; the top ten hold 5.5% to 9%. These data also featured in a second study, about yellow fever vaccine responses in identical twins.

Sequencing was done on a sample of CD8+ T cells sorted from blood. These receptors were collected from a young woman in good health.

This clonotype was counted many times. The chain uses TRBV28 and TRBJ1-1, with D possibly matching TRBD1 (5 bases). V dropped 6 bases and J dropped 5 bases, with 16 bases sitting between them. From germline, CDR1 is MDHEN and CDR2 SYDVKM. The CDR3 totals 14 residues. The CDR3: CASRSRGGRTEAFF. The DNA of the CDR3 is TGTGCCAGCAGATCCCGGGGGGGAAGGACTGAAGCTTTCTTT.

This clonotype was detected ten times or more. CDR3 loop: CSAMGHLKGGELFF. The CDR3 coding sequence is TGCAGCGCCATGGGACACCTAAAAGGCGGGGAGCTGTTTTTT. The V call is TRBV29-1, the J call TRBJ2-2; possible D gene TRBD1, 6 bases. Germline V gene sequence: CDR1 SQVTM, CDR2 ANQGSEA. The CDR3 consists of 14 residues. V lost 7 bases to trimming and J lost 7 bases, with 19 bases between them.

This clonotype appeared many times. This chain uses TRBV13 with TRBJ2-5, with 7 nucleotides matching TRBD1. The V and J ends lost 3 bases and 5 bases, in that order; junction bases with no gene match: 6. Germline-derived CDR1 and CDR2 are PRHDT and FYEKMQ (reference sequence). The CDR3 loop spans 14 amino acids. The CDR3 region has the DNA TGTGCCAGCAGCTTCCGACAGGGTATGGAGACCCAGTACTTC. Its translation is CASSFRQGMETQYF.

This clonotype was recorded a few times. The chain uses TRBV29-1 and TRBJ2-7; 14 nucleotides agree with TRBD2. CDR1 and CDR2 from the germline V gene are SQVTM and ANQGSEA. This CDR3 is 15 amino acids long. V lost 3 bases to trimming and J lost 3 bases; unmatched junction nucleotides: 4. CDR3 DNA: TGCAGCGTTGAGGGACTAGCGGGAGCAGACTACGAGCAGTACTTC. Amino acids: CSVEGLAGADYEQYF.

This clonotype came up many times. The J gene is TRBJ2-4, the V gene TRBV11-2, with D possibly being TRBD2 (5 bases). CDR1 and CDR2 (germline): SGHAT, FQNNGV. Trimming shortened V by 1 base and J by 6 bases, and 13 bases separated the two germline ends. The CDR3 loop spans 15 amino acids. The CDR3 DNA sequence: TGTGCCAGCAGCTTAGTCGCCAGCGGTTTAAACATTCAGTACTTC. Translation: CASSLVASGLNIQYF.

This chain uses TRBV6-1 with TRBJ2-5; D is tentatively TRBD1 or TRBD2 (6 bases each). Germline V gene sequence: CDR1 MNHNS, CDR2 SASEGT. This CDR3 has 14 amino acids. The ends were cut back, 6 bases at V and 5 bases at J, with 16 bases in the middle. The CDR3 nucleotides read TGTGCCAGCAGCTGGGGGGCTCAGGGCGAGACCCAGTACTTC. Its protein product is CASSWGAQGETQYF.

This clonotype turned up a few times. This chain connects TRBV7-8 to TRBJ1-5, with no clear D. The CDR3 length is 14 residues. CDR1 SGHVS and CDR2 FQNEAQ come from the germline V gene. V was shortened by 1 base and J by 6 bases, with 10 bases between the two germline ends. DNA for the CDR3: TGTGCCAGCAGCTTAGGTGTCAATGGTCAGCCCCAGCATTTT. Translated, it gives CASSLGVNGQPQHF.

In its sample, this clonotype was seen many times. The CDR3 DNA sequence: TGTGCCAGCAGTTTACAGACTTACCCAGGGACAGAATCCTACAATGAGCAGTTCTTC. As protein: CASSLQTYPGTESYNEQFF. The chain couples TRBV27 to TRBJ2-1; TRBD1 matches 7 bases. The germline V gene encodes CDR1 MNHEY and CDR2 SMNVEV (reference sequence). Trimming at V came to 2 bases and at J to 1 base, leaving 14 bases not matched to a gene. The CDR3 totals 19 residues.

The CDR3 DNA is TGTGCCAGCAGTTTTGGCGGGATGGGCGGGGAGCTGTTTTTT. Protein product: CASSFGGMGGELFF. The chain uses TRBV28 and TRBJ2-2, with a tentative D call TRBD2 (6 bases). This CDR3 spans 14 amino acids. The V gene lost 3 bases and the J gene lost 7 bases, with 12 bases spanning the gap. CDR1 is MDHEN, CDR2 SYDVKM, per germline.

This rearrangement joins TRBV4-2 to TRBJ2-7; D unresolved. CDR1 LGHNA and CDR2 YNFKEQ come from the germline V gene. This CDR3 is 15 amino acids long. The V end was cut by 0 bases, the J end by 1 base, with 10 bases between. CDR3 coding DNA: TGTGCCAGCAGCCAAGAAAGGAGTGTATCCTACGAGCAGTACTTC. It yields the protein CASSQERSVSYEQYF.

A remark on this clonotype: Just one base apart from a much larger clone, this may be a read error. This chain connects TRBV28 to TRBJ2-1; the D is unclear. Germline assignment: CDR1 MDHEN and CDR2 SYDVKM. This CDR3 spans 13 amino acids. V was trimmed by 3 bases and J by 6 bases, leaving 9 bases between them. The CDR3 spells CASSFFAFNEQFF. CDR3 sequence (DNA): TGTGCCAGCAGTTTCTTCGCCTTCAATGAGCAGTTCTTC.

This clonotype was observed a handful of times. The chain is built from TRBV18 and TRBJ2-7, with TRBD2 identical over 9 bases. Germline-derived CDR1 and CDR2 are KGHSH and LQKENI. Losses at the gene ends were 0 bases for V and 3 bases for J; bases not matched to a gene: 6. The CDR3 has 16 amino acids. Written as DNA, the CDR3 is TGTGCCAGCTCACCACCGGGGCTAGCGGGGTACTACGAGCAGTACTTC. Its protein is CASSPPGLAGYYEQYF.

Many counts were recorded for this clonotype. The chain combines TRBV28 with TRBJ2-3; D possibly corresponds to TRBD2 (8 bases). The CDR3 sequence is 20 residues long. Trimming pared 1 base from V and 6 bases from J, leaving 29 bases between. Germline CDR1 and CDR2: MDHEN and SYDVKM. The CDR3 bases are TGTGCCAGCAGTTTATACGAGGGACAGCCACTAGCGGCCGTCGGGGATACGCAGTATTTT. Translation: CASSLYEGQPLAAVGDTQYF.

The chain joins TRBV27 to TRBJ2-7, with TRBD1 matching 8 bases. CDR3 length: 17 residues. Germline values: CDR1 MNHEY, CDR2 SMNVEV (reference sequence). J was trimmed by 4 bases and V by 0 bases; bases with no gene match: 11. CDR3 residues: CASSLSGPGQAFYEQYF. In DNA form, the CDR3 reads TGTGCCAGCAGTTTATCGGGGCCGGGACAGGCCTTTTACGAGCAGTACTTC.

This clonotype was seen at least ten times. At one of its ends the junction is not consistent with the germline gene, which may arise from a read error. J is TRBJ2-5 and V is TRBV7-7, with TRBD2 matching over 8 bases. This CDR3 has 16 amino acids. Per the germline V gene, CDR1 is SSHAT and CDR2 is FNYEAQ (reference sequence). The CDR3 DNA is TGTGCTAGCAGCTTAGCGGATGCGGGGGGCGGAGAGACCCAGTACTTC. Its translation is CASSLADAGGGETQYF.

This clonotype was found many times. This rearrangement joins TRBV11-2 to TRBJ2-2; 8 bases fit TRBD1. Trimming took 6 bases from V and 5 from J; bases not matched to a gene: 11. CDR3 length equals 16 residues. Germline assignment: CDR1 SGHAT and CDR2 FQNNGV. Written as DNA, the CDR3 is TGTGCCAGCAGTTACCGGACAGGGTCGGATACCGGGGAGCTGTTTTTT. Amino acids: CASSYRTGSDTGELFF.

This clonotype occurred many times. V gene TRBV5-1 combines with J gene TRBJ2-7, with D hard to call. The CDR3 totals 13 residues. V was pared by 1 base and J by 3 bases, with 8 bases between. CDR1 and CDR2 from the germline V gene are SGHRS and YFSETQ. The CDR3 bases are TGCGCCAGCAGCTTGACACAGCACTACGAGCAGTACTTC. Its protein is CASSLTQHYEQYF.

The sample holds many counts of this clonotype. CDR3: CSARDWAGFADTQYF. The CDR3 coding sequence is TGCAGTGCTAGAGATTGGGCGGGATTCGCAGATACGCAGTATTTT. The chain combines TRBV20-1 with TRBJ2-3; D may be TRBD2 (6 bases). V was trimmed by 0 bases and J by 4 bases, leaving 14 bases between them. Germline-derived CDR1 and CDR2 are DFQATT and SNEGSKA (reference sequence). The CDR3 covers 15 residues.

This chain joins TRBV6-2 or TRBV6-3 and TRBJ2-3; 13 bases line up with TRBD2. Germline V gene lookup returns CDR1 MNHEY and CDR2 SVGEGT. V was pared by 4 bases and J by 6 bases, with 7 bases of the junction left unmatched. This CDR3 region has 16 residues. The CDR3, as DNA: TGTGCCAGCAGTTCCGGACTAGCGGGAGATGGGGATACGCAGTATTTT. This codes for CASSSGLAGDGDTQYF.

The V and J genes are TRBV12-3 or TRBV12-4 and TRBJ2-7, with D tentatively TRBD1 or TRBD2 (5 bases each). Trimming shortened V by 6 bases and J by 5 bases, and 14 bases separated the two germline ends. The CDR3 runs to 13 residues. The CDR3 DNA is TGTGCCAGCAGGAGTACAGGTAGCGACGAGCAGTACTTC. Amino acid sequence: CASRSTGSDEQYF.

This clonotype has a handful of counts. This chain connects TRBV27 to TRBJ2-3; TRBD1 is a possible D gene (5 bases). V was trimmed by 2 bases and J by 1 base, leaving 10 bases between them. This CDR3 has 15 amino acids. Germline CDR1 MNHEY, CDR2 SMNVEV (reference sequence). The CDR3 bases are TGTGCCAGCAGTTTAAGTGTAGGGGGCACAGATACGCAGTATTTT. Its translation is CASSLSVGGTDTQYF.

This clonotype has at least ten counts. The chain carries TRBV20-1 and TRBJ2-7, with 7 positions matching TRBD2. J gave up 2 bases and V 1 base, and 5 bases lay outside the gene matches. This CDR3 has 14 amino acids. Germline CDR1 DFQATT, CDR2 SNEGSKA (reference sequence). The CDR3 protein is CSARVREGTYEQYF. The CDR3 region has the DNA TGCAGTGCTAGAGTGAGGGAGGGTACCTACGAGCAGTACTTC.

This clonotype was seen ten or more times. The chain carries TRBV4-1 and TRBJ2-3; TRBD2 aligns across 9 bases. This CDR3 comprises 14 residues. CDR1 and CDR2 (germline): MGHRA, YSYEKL. The J segment lost 3 bases and the V segment lost 2 bases, leaving 0 bases of the junction unmatched. CDR3 nucleotides: TGCGCCAGCAGCCAACTAGCGGGGACAGATACGCAGTATTTT. Amino acids: CASSQLAGTDTQYF.

This clonotype was counted between two and nine times. For the CDR3, the DNA is TGTGCCATCGGGTTGACCGACAGGGAGAACACCGGGGAGCTGTTTTTT. Translating gives CAIGLTDRENTGELFF. The V gene is TRBV10-3, the J gene TRBJ2-2, with TRBD1 matching over 7 bases. V shed 8 bases and J 1 base; nucleotides not matched to a gene: 10. The CDR3 is 16 residues long. Germline CDR1 ENHRY, CDR2 SYGVKD.